Listed here is a single T cell receptor beta chain. What it binds is unknown. Blood samples were obtained at baseline, cycle 4 day 1, and cycle 7 day 1. This sample stems from a study of OX40 agonist ivuxolimab in advanced cancers. V shed 2 bases, J shed 13 bases, and the junction held 8 bases outside the gene matches. CDR3 size: 14 residues. Per the germline V gene, CDR1 is LNHDA and CDR2 is SQIVND (reference sequence). Only in-frame clones appear in the TCRdb table, and some are missing; sequencing was by immunoSEQ multiplex PCR. The data hold about 41,000 clones, with around three quarters observed a single time. Overall study findings and caveats: Some of the nonresponding patients also showed low levels of normalized T-cell clonal expansion.

The chain couples TRBV19 to TRBJ2-1; 10 bases are a match to TRBD2. The sequence derives from an adult with an advanced solid tumor such as melanoma, head and neck, liver or kidney cancer. The material sequenced was CD4+ or CD8+ T cells sorted from blood, taken in a trial of the OX40 agonist ivuxolimab. CDR3 DNA: TGTGCCAGTAGTATACGGAGACTAGCGGGTAATCAGTTCTTC. This sequence encodes CASSIRRLAGNQFF.